The 15 T cell receptor beta chains below were found in one sample sequenced in a study of blood T cell repertoires in COVID-19. This table comes from immunoSEQ multiplex PCR, and its TCRdb copy is limited to in-frame clones, with some not included. This repertoire shows some 180,000 clones, 75% to 90% found once; its top ten account for 6.9%. Source material: peripheral blood. The receptor set was obtained from a man in his 60s with acute or convalescent COVID-19.

The V gene is TRBV3-1 (or the pseudogene TRBV3-2), the J gene TRBJ2-3; 12 bases line up with TRBD1. The germline V gene has CDR1 LGHDT and CDR2 YNNKEL (reference sequence). The CDR3 is made up of 15 amino acids. Losses at the gene ends were 5 bases for V and 5 bases for J; bases not matched to a gene: 5. CDR3 sequence reads: CASSYRDRGRDTQYF. DNA for the CDR3: TGTGCCAGCAGCTATCGGGACAGGGGGCGAGATACGCAGTATTTT.

V usage is TRBV18 and J usage is TRBJ2-7; TRBD1 matches at 10 bases. V shed 8 bases and J 0 bases; nucleotides not matched to a gene: 7. CDR1 and CDR2 (germline): KGHSH, LQKENI. This CDR3 is 15 amino acids long. CDR3 coding DNA: TGTGCCAGCGGAGCCGGGACAGGGGACTCCTACGAGCAGTACTTC. Translation: CASGAGTGDSYEQYF.

A single count supports this clone. The rearrangement uses TRBV9 and TRBJ1-1, with 7 bases identical to TRBD1. Germline-derived CDR1 and CDR2 are SGDLS and YYNGEE. There are 16 residues in the CDR3. V lost 3 bases to trimming and J lost 0 bases; unmatched junction nucleotides: 8. The CDR3 loop is CASSGEGAVLNTEAFF. CDR3 nucleotide sequence: TGTGCCAGCAGCGGAGAGGGGGCTGTGTTGAACACTGAAGCTTTCTTT.

This chain joins TRBV11-2 and TRBJ2-1; 9 bases match TRBD2. J lost 6 bases, V lost 1 base, and 7 bases had no gene match. The CDR3 runs 16 residues. Germline V gene data show CDR1 as SGHAT and CDR2 as FQNNGV. In DNA, the CDR3 is TGTGCCAGCAGCTTAGGAATAGCGGGAGCGGCCAATGAGCAGTTCTTC. This gives the protein CASSLGIAGAANEQFF.

The chain has TRBV5-1 and TRBJ1-3, with D unclear. Germline V lookup: CDR1 SGHRS, CDR2 YFSETQ. V was trimmed by 0 bases and J by 6 bases, leaving 13 bases between them. This CDR3 spans 15 amino acids. Here the CDR3 DNA reads TGCGCCAGCAGCTTGGAAATTCCTGGGCAAAACACCATATATTTT. It yields the protein CASSLEIPGQNTIYF.

This clone was found once. The V and J genes are TRBV3-1 (or the pseudogene TRBV3-2) and TRBJ2-7; a possible D gene is TRBD2 (5 bases). The CDR3 totals 14 residues. Germline-derived CDR1 and CDR2 are LGHDT and YNNKEL (reference sequence). V was pared by 0 bases and J by 10 bases, with 16 bases between. As DNA, the CDR3 is TGTGCCAGCAGCCAAGAAGTCGGGGTAGCGTCCCAGTACTTC. This encodes CASSQEVGVASQYF.

The CDR3 protein is CSVDQAGQGYGGYTF. DNA of the CDR3: TGCAGCGTTGATCAGGCGGGACAGGGGTACGGTGGCTACACCTTC. The chain employs TRBV29-1 and TRBJ1-2; 10 nucleotides line up with TRBD1. The germline gives CDR1 SQVTM, CDR2 ANQGSEA. The CDR3 is 15 amino acids. V lost 3 bases and J lost 7; bases outside the gene matches: 11.

This clone occurred once. The chain recombines TRBV19 with TRBJ2-3; the match to TRBD2 covers 8 bases. Germline V gene lookup returns CDR1 LNHDA and CDR2 SQIVND (reference sequence). The V and J ends lost 5 bases and 6 bases, in that order; junction bases with no gene match: 7. The CDR3 is 14 amino acids. CDR3 protein: CASSQAGAGDTQYF. CDR3 nucleotides: TGTGCCAGTAGTCAAGCGGGAGCGGGGGATACGCAGTATTTT.

The V gene is TRBV6-5, the J gene TRBJ1-1; D is unresolved. The V and J ends lost 8 bases and 0 bases respectively, with 4 bases between them. The CDR3 length is 11 residues. Germline assignment: CDR1 MNHEY and CDR2 SVGAGI. The chain's CDR3 is CASLMNTEAFF. In DNA form, the CDR3 reads TGTGCCAGCCTAATGAACACTGAAGCTTTCTTT.

Only one count was recorded for this clone. V usage is TRBV5-8 and J usage is TRBJ2-5, with a tentative D call TRBD1 (6 bases). The V gene's germline CDR1 is SGHTS and CDR2 YDEGEE. The CDR3 contains 15 residues. V dropped 0 bases and J dropped 2 bases, with 11 bases sitting between them. CDR3 region: CASSLAGTPQETQYF. In nucleotides, the CDR3 is TGTGCCAGCAGCTTGGCCGGGACACCTCAAGAGACCCAGTACTTC.

The chain employs TRBV27 and TRBJ2-3; TRBD2 is a possible D gene (5 bases). This CDR3 comprises 11 residues. Germline CDR1 reads MNHEY; CDR2 reads SMNVEV (reference sequence). Deletions cut 10 bases from V and 3 bases from J, with 8 bases between. CDR3 DNA: TGTGCCAATCCGGGGACAGATACGCAGTATTTT. Translated, it gives CANPGTDTQYF.

This chain links TRBV5-6 with TRBJ2-1, with TRBD2 identical over 8 bases. CDR1 and CDR2 (germline): SGHDT, YYEEEE. The CDR3 runs to 12 residues. V trimming: 4 bases; J trimming: 10 bases; junction bases outside the gene matches: 4. The CDR3 nucleotides read TGTGCCAGCAGCCTTCGGGAGGGAGAGCAGTTCTTC. Amino acid sequence: CASSLREGEQFF. Using reference TRBV5-6 and TRBJ2-1 for the parts outside the CDR3, the full variable domain is DAGVTQSPTHLIKTRGQQVTLRCSPKSGHDTVSWYQQALGQGPQFIFQYYEEEERQRGNFPDRFSGHQFPNYSSELNVNALLLGDSALYLCASSLREGEQFFGPGTRLTVL.

The CDR3 spells CASSLSPDSYGYTF. The CDR3 DNA is TGCGCCAGCAGCTTGTCCCCGGACAGCTATGGCTACACCTTC. The chain recombines TRBV5-1 with TRBJ1-2, with TRBD1 as a possible D gene (6 bases). CDR3 length: 14 residues. The V end lost 1 base, the J end lost 4 bases, and 11 bases lay between the germline ends. CDR1 and CDR2 from the germline V gene are SGHRS and YFSETQ.

The sample holds a few counts of this clone. V is TRBV14 and J is TRBJ1-1; 11 positions agree with TRBD1. CDR3 length equals 12 residues. With 7 bases clipped from V and 10 bases from J, the junction kept 5 bases outside the gene matches. Germline V lookup: CDR1 SGHDN, CDR2 FVKESK. The CDR3 sequence is CASNRDRGVAFF. CDR3 nucleotides: TGTGCCAGCAACCGGGACAGGGGGGTAGCTTTCTTT. Drawing the rest from reference TRBV14 and TRBJ1-1, the complete variable domain is EAGVTQFPSHSVIEKGQTVTLRCDPISGHDNLYWYRRVMGKEIKFLLHFVKESKQDESGMPNNRFLAERTGGTYSTLKVQPAELEDSGVYFCASNRDRGVAFFGQGTRLTVV.

The chain is built from TRBV18 and TRBJ2-3; 7 bases agree with TRBD2. Germline V gives CDR1 KGHSH, CDR2 LQKENI. This CDR3 is 15 amino acids long. The ends lost 6 bases at V and 6 bases at J; junction bases unmatched: 12. The CDR3 reads CASSPGEGLGDTQYF. The CDR3 DNA sequence: TGTGCCAGCTCCCCTGGGGAGGGGCTCGGGGATACGCAGTATTTT.